The 10 T cell receptor beta chains listed next were all sequenced from one sample in a study of monozygotic twins with inflammatory bowel disease. TCRdb processed the 5' RACE reads again and assigns one entry to each CDR3 protein, with no DNA. This table holds about 420,000 distinct CDR3 sequences. The source material was blood. The receptors originated from a human donor with ulcerative colitis or Crohn's disease, or a healthy co-twin of an affected twin (not recorded which).

V is TRBV5-1 and J is TRBJ1-3. Germline V gene data show CDR1 as SGHRS and CDR2 as YFSETQ. This CDR3 spans 16 amino acids. This CDR3 reads CASTGGIAGTGNTIYF.

The chain carries TRBV9 and TRBJ2-1; TCRdb's D call, TRBD2, is unchecked because there is no DNA. Germline V gives CDR1 SGDLS, CDR2 YYNGEE. CDR3 length: 16 amino acids. The CDR3 region is CASSRTLRGDYNEQFF.

V usage is TRBV21-1 and J usage is TRBJ2-1; there is no DNA to check the TCRdb D call of TRBD2. TRBV21-1 is shown as a pseudogene. The CDR3 consists of 19 residues. CDR3 sequence reads: CASSKEYVAGGRKNNEQFF.

V and J are TRBV18 and TRBJ1-1. CDR1 and CDR2 (germline): KGHSH, LQKENI. The length of the CDR3 is 12 residues. The CDR3 is CASSQRVAEAFF.

The V gene is TRBV7-3, the J gene TRBJ2-7; TCRdb lists TRBD2, though no DNA is available to test this call. The CDR3 contains 13 residues. Per the germline V gene, CDR1 is SGHTA and CDR2 is FQGTGA. The CDR3 region is CASSLTGGSEQYF.

The chain has TRBV6-5 and TRBJ2-7; TCRdb returns TRBD2, unconfirmable since there is no DNA. Germline V gene data show CDR1 as MNHEY and CDR2 as SVGAGI. The CDR3 is 16 amino acids. The CDR3 spells CASSYSSMGSSYEQYF.

CDR3 sequence reads: CASKKGTSGRAGGEQFF. The chain uses TRBV7-2 and TRBJ2-1; TCRdb's D call of TRBD2 is untestable without DNA. CDR3 length equals 17 residues. Looked up from germline, CDR1 is SGHTA and CDR2 is FQGNSA.

The chain is built from TRBV5-4 and TRBJ2-3; with no DNA, the TCRdb D assignment of TRBD2 cannot be verified. There are 15 residues in the CDR3. In germline, CDR1 is SGHNT, CDR2 YYREEE (reference sequence). Here the CDR3 reads CASSLGGRTYDTQYF.

The genes are TRBV20-1 and TRBJ2-7; TCRdb's assignment of TRBD2 cannot be checked, as there is no DNA. Per germline, CDR1 DFQATT and CDR2 SNEGSKA (reference sequence). The length of the CDR3 is 18 residues. CDR3 sequence: CSASGQGPLAGGVYEQYF.

CDR3: CASRVSRGGGYNEQFF. The chain joins TRBV2 to TRBJ2-1; TCRdb returns TRBD2, unconfirmable since there is no DNA. This CDR3 is 16 amino acids long. Looked up from germline, CDR1 is SNHLY and CDR2 is FYNNEI.